This T cell receptor (beta chain) was identified in a study of OX40 agonist ivuxolimab in advanced cancers. About the study: Patient treatment consisted of intravenous ivuxolimab administration every 2 weeks at 0.01 to 10 mg/kg. Head and neck, renal cell, melanoma or hepatocellular carcinoma were the cancers that dose-escalation patients had.

The method was immunoSEQ multiplex PCR; TCRdb's version includes in-frame clones alone and lacks a portion of them. The repertoire holds some 64,000 clones, with just over 90% as singletons. The germline V gene encodes CDR1 GTSNPN and CDR2 SVGIG (reference sequence). There are 14 residues in the CDR3. The ends lost 2 bases at V and 3 bases at J; junction bases unmatched: 5. The chain carries TRBV30 and TRBJ1-2; 8 bases align to TRBD1. This specimen was CD4+ or CD8+ T cells sorted from blood, taken in a trial of the OX40 agonist ivuxolimab. The source of this sequence is an adult with an advanced solid tumor such as melanoma, head and neck, liver or kidney cancer. The CDR3 loop is CAWSNRGSDYGYTF. The CDR3 bases are TGTGCCTGGAGTAACAGGGGGTCAGACTATGGCTACACCTTC.